This T cell receptor beta chain was recovered during a study of Graves' ophthalmopathy and Graves' hyperthyroidism (dated by TCRdb to 2016 to 2019). As for the study more broadly: Peripheral blood was collected at initial diagnosis, before any treatment. The study used signatures of the TCR beta repertoire to tell Graves' ophthalmopathy apart from Graves' hyperthyroidism and to predict which patients would progress to ophthalmopathy. In total, approximately 140 blood samples were TCR-sequenced: 43 ophthalmopathy, approximately 75 hyperthyroidism and about 17 hyperthyroidism-to-ophthalmopathy patients. A discovery set of about a hundred patients (under 45 ophthalmopathy, 55 to 65 stable hyperthyroidism) was enrolled to explore V-J signatures distinguishing ophthalmopathy from hyperthyroidism. For independent validation, a separate cohort was made up of approximately 19 hyperthyroidism patients plus 17 patients who later progressed from hyperthyroidism to ophthalmopathy. In roughly 6 hyperthyroidism patients, the T-cell repertoire of thyroid tissue was compared with the T-cell repertoire of blood. Following sample collection, hyperthyroidism patients were given methimazole at a starting dose of 30 mg daily, and ophthalmopathy patients were given high-dose intravenous methylprednisolone. For training and testing, the approximately 97 patients in the discovery cohort were randomly divided in a 7:3 ratio.

At least ten counts were recorded for this clonotype. Its antigen is still unknown. No clone much larger than this one lies a single base away; base qualities are absent. Hyperthyroidism was defined as stable when no progression to ophthalmopathy occurred within 18 months of follow-up. Patients with hyperthyroidism were aged 18 to 65 years, had been newly diagnosed, and had a disease duration of less than 2 months. Patients with other autoimmune diseases, uncontrolled infections, pregnancy or lactation were excluded from the study. Clinical symptoms, serum thyroxine, TRAb, thyroid ultrasound and orbital computed tomography were used for diagnosis. PBMCs were isolated from about 9.2 ml of fresh peripheral blood by Ficoll-Paque density gradient centrifugation. Total RNA was extracted using Trizol reagent, and RNA quality was checked on an Agilent 2100 Bioanalyzer. What the work shows at the level of the full study, not this receptor alone: Sample size was not predetermined statistically, and investigators were not blinded to group allocation. The 13-signature model separated ophthalmopathy from stable hyperthyroidism with approximately 85% sensitivity and less than 83% specificity in cross-validation, and 80%/75% in the test set. In validation, the model predicted ophthalmopathy progression with over 60% sensitivity and approximately 72% specificity; about a dozen predicted patients were CT-confirmed with GO in a median of approximately 6.5 months. Among expanded thyroid clonotypes with frequency above 0.001, most also showed up in blood, which suggests that blood repertoires may reflect the thyroid immune response.

The junction shows trimming of 3 bases on V and 2 bases on J, plus 9 bases between the germline ends. The CDR3 has 14 amino acids, counting the end cysteine and phenylalanine. The DNA shown is the 42-base CDR3, in frame from base 1. Taken from the germline V gene, the CDR1 and CDR2 loops are KGHDR and SFDVKD. TCR beta CDR3 regions were amplified from RNA transcripts for repertoire sequencing. A first-round RT-PCR used HTBI primers with the Qiagen OneStep RT-PCR kit, followed by a second-round multiplex PCR, size selection and purification. Libraries were sequenced paired-end with 100 bp reads on an Illumina HiSeq2000. As for the authors' bioinformatics: SOAPnuke was used for read processing, and reads with adapters, uncalled bases, a mean Phred below 15, or no exact constant-primer or identifier match were discarded. COPE v1.2.5 was used to merge the high-quality paired reads. Clonotypes were defined as unique nucleotide sequences and were aligned to IMGT TRB V, D and J references using MiTCR v1.1. The analysis was limited to V-J combinations with a frequency above 0.0001, which together covered 99% to 99.2% of the repertoires. A TCR clonal expansion and chaos score per V-J combination was defined as the ratio of F50 clonal expansion to chaos observed in the TCRdist matrix. Welch's t-statistics and random forest were used to reduce features to about 14 V-J combinations, which were fed into a naive Bayes classifier. Thyroid-blood repertoire similarity was quantified with the Morisita-Horn index. Starting from the raw public reads, TCRdb applied fastp trimming at Q25, assembled clones with MiXCR and retained in-frame beta chains. Every CDR3 protein is listed once, alongside the most common genes and DNA of its rows. The V and J calls shown here were made by TCRdb, not taken from the authors' results. The sample has a few hundred thousand distinct CDR3 sequences on record, around 20% of them singletons. The ten largest make up around 3.2% of the sample.

Recombination linked TRBV24-1 to TRBJ1-2; tentative D gene TRBD1, with 5 bases matching. What was sequenced was peripheral blood. This TCR came from a woman aged 18-30 years with stable Graves' hyperthyroidism. Donor details come from another sample of the same person, matched by shared clones. CDR3 reads: CATSDPGTNYGYTF. Here is the DNA: TGTGCCACCAGTGATCCCGGGACCAACTATGGCTACACCTTC.